This T cell receptor (beta chain) derives from a study of blood T cell repertoires in COVID-19. Clones were read by immunoSEQ multiplex PCR, and TCRdb kept only the in-frame ones, dropping some. The profile shows roughly 240,000 clones, approximately 83% of them singletons. This CDR3 region has 14 residues. Germline V CDR1 and CDR2: MNHNS, SASEGT. Trimming took 3 bases from V and 0 from J, leaving 8 bases between them. The gene calls are TRBV6-1 and TRBJ1-2; D unclear. Sequencing was performed on PBMCs or T cells enriched from blood (not recorded which). This receptor was taken from a woman in her thirties or forties who had been exposed to COVID-19. CDR3 in DNA: TGTGCCAGCAGTGAGGTAGAGGCTAACTATGGCTACACCTTC. Translation: CASSEVEANYGYTF.